These 21 T cell receptor beta chains share one sample of origin, sequenced in a study of shared clonotypes between healthy human individuals (dated by TCRdb to 2018 to 2021). Library method: the immunoSEQ multiplex PCR assay. Drawn from immuneACCESS, this table holds only the in-frame rearrangements with V and J called that TCRdb kept. Clones are partly lost; checked studies trace under half to an unresolved V gene and leave the rest unexplained. For this sample the table gives about 1.5 million clones, of which 95% to 99% were detected only once. The ten top clones hold 0.4% to 0.55% of the sample. The sequenced sample was naive CD4+ T cells sorted from blood. This sample's cell subset or site label indicates: CD45RA+ positively selected. The receptor source for this set is a man aged 25-45 years in good health.

The rearrangement uses TRBV7-9 and TRBJ2-5, with 7 nucleotides matching TRBD1. In germline, CDR1 is SEHNR, CDR2 FQNEAQ (reference sequence). The trim removed 6 bases at V and 2 bases at J, leaving 0 bases unmatched. The CDR3 covers 12 residues. CDR3 region: CASRQGQETQYF. CDR3 DNA sequence: TGTGCCAGCAGACAGGGGCAAGAGACCCAGTACTTC. The whole variable domain, remainder taken from reference TRBV7-9 and TRBJ2-5, is DTGVSQNPRHKITKRGQNVTFRCDPISEHNRLYWYRQTLGQGPEFLTYFQNEAQLEKSRLLSDRFSAERPKGSFSTLEIQRTEQGDSAMYLCASRQGQETQYFGPGTRLLVL.

The chain recombines TRBV5-4 with TRBJ1-2; D gene unclear. Germline CDR1 reads SGHNT; CDR2 reads YYREEE (reference sequence). The CDR3 runs to 13 residues. Trimming shortened V by 4 bases and J by 5 bases, and 12 bases separated the two germline ends. In nucleotides, the CDR3 is TGTGCCAGCAGCGCCAGGTGGGCTTATGGCTACACCTTC. Its translation is CASSARWAYGYTF. The full variable domain, rest sourced from reference TRBV5-4 and TRBJ1-2, is ETGVTQSPTHLIKTRGQQVTLRCSSQSGHNTVSWYQQALGQGPQFIFQYYREEENGRGNFPPRFSGLQFPNYSSELNVNALELDDSALYLCASSARWAYGYTFGSGTRLTVV.

V and J are TRBV28 and TRBJ1-1; the D is unclear. CDR3 length: 15 residues. V gave up 8 bases and J gave up 2 bases, with 18 bases separating them. The germline V gene has CDR1 MDHEN and CDR2 SYDVKM. The CDR3 nucleotides read TGTGCCAGCTCGGAGAATGGCATCGGAAACACTGAAGCTTTCTTT. Translating gives CASSENGIGNTEAFF.

The J gene is TRBJ1-2, the V gene TRBV5-4; D perhaps matches TRBD1 (5 bases). V gave up 6 bases and J gave up 3 bases, with 12 bases separating them. CDR1 and CDR2 (germline): SGHNT, YYREEE (reference sequence). The CDR3 consists of 13 residues. The DNA for the CDR3 is TGTGCCAGCACCGGAACAGGTGACTATGGCTACACCTTC. Encoded protein: CASTGTGDYGYTF.

The chain couples TRBV6-5 to TRBJ2-4, with a tentative D call TRBD1 (5 bases). The germline V and J ends were trimmed by 0 bases and 12 bases, with 18 bases remaining between them. Germline V lookup: CDR1 MNHEY, CDR2 SVGAGI. CDR3 length equals 15 residues. The chain's CDR3 is CASSYSSAGKEAQYF. In DNA form, the CDR3 reads TGTGCCAGCAGTTACTCCTCAGCAGGGAAAGAGGCTCAGTACTTC.

About this clone: This sample includes further DNA sequences coding for the same CDR3. CDR3: CASSPPSSYEQYF. The CDR3 DNA is TGTGCCAGCTCACCACCGTCTAGCTACGAGCAGTACTTC. The genes are TRBV18 and TRBJ2-7; D call uncertain. Germline CDR1 KGHSH, CDR2 LQKENI. The V and J ends lost 0 bases and 3 bases respectively, with 6 bases between them. This CDR3 is built from 13 residues.

V usage is TRBV29-1 and J usage is TRBJ2-4, with TRBD2 matching over 7 bases. The CDR3 is made up of 15 amino acids. Germline assignment: CDR1 SQVTM and CDR2 ANQGSEA. J was trimmed by 0 bases and V by 4 bases; bases with no gene match: 6. The CDR3 bases are TGCAGCGTTGTACGGGGAGGGTTAGCCAAAAACATTCAGTACTTC. This translates into CSVVRGGLAKNIQYF.

The V and J genes are TRBV7-3 and TRBJ1-2; no firm D call. From germline, CDR1 is SGHTA and CDR2 FQGTGA. With 1 base removed from V and 3 bases from J, the gap between germline ends came to 12 bases. This CDR3 is built from 15 residues. The CDR3 nucleotides are TGTGCCAGCAGCTTAAGGGCTGGGTCGGACTATGGCTACACCTTC. Protein sequence: CASSLRAGSDYGYTF.

This clone appeared a single time. The sample contains more than one DNA sequence encoding this CDR3. The chain links TRBV18 to TRBJ2-7, with 8 bases that match TRBD1. CDR1 is KGHSH and CDR2 is LQKENI in the germline V gene. This CDR3 comprises 15 residues. Losses at the gene ends were 3 bases for V and 0 bases for J; bases not matched to a gene: 4. The CDR3 DNA reads as TGTGCCAGCTCACCGGGGACAGGTAGCTCCTACGAGCAGTACTTC. Amino acids: CASSPGTGSSYEQYF.

The V and J genes are TRBV9 and TRBJ2-2, with 11 nucleotides matching TRBD2. Trimming removed 1 base from V and 3 bases from J; junction bases left unmatched: 11. The V gene's germline CDR1 is SGDLS and CDR2 YYNGEE. This CDR3 spans 19 amino acids. Here the CDR3 DNA reads TGTGCCAGCAGCGTACAATTTGTCGAACTAGCGGGAGACACCGGGGAGCTGTTTTTT. Translated, it gives CASSVQFVELAGDTGELFF.

V usage is TRBV11-2 and J usage is TRBJ2-1; no definite D call. V was clipped by 3 bases and J by 8 bases, with 5 bases between them. This CDR3 region has 11 residues. Germline V gene data show CDR1 as SGHAT and CDR2 as FQNNGV. The CDR3 DNA reads as TGTGCCAGCAGCTTCTCCTATGAGCAGTTCTTC. Its protein product is CASSFSYEQFF.

This clone was picked up one time. This chain connects TRBV11-3 to TRBJ2-1; either TRBD1 or TRBD2 may fit D (5 bases each). V was cut by 1 base and J by 9 bases, with 19 bases left in between. From germline, CDR1 is SGHNT and CDR2 YENEEA. The CDR3 has 16 residues. The DNA of the CDR3 is TGTGCCAGCAGCTTAGGGTGGACACGACCTGGGGGTGAGCAGTTCTTC. This codes for CASSLGWTRPGGEQFF.

This rearrangement joins TRBV6-1 to TRBJ1-5, with D possibly TRBD1 on 6 matching bases. CDR3 size: 15 residues. CDR1 and CDR2 from the germline V gene are MNHNS and SASEGT. Between the trimmed V and J ends, which lost 6 bases and 4 bases, there was a span of 16 bases. The chain's CDR3 is CASRDGRGGNQPQHF. The CDR3 coding sequence is TGTGCCAGCAGGGACGGTAGGGGGGGAAATCAGCCCCAGCATTTT.

J is TRBJ2-7 and V is TRBV13, with a tentative D call TRBD1 (6 bases). This CDR3 region has 12 residues. Looked up from germline, CDR1 is PRHDT and CDR2 is FYEKMQ (reference sequence). The V gene lost 4 bases and the J gene lost 6 bases, with 10 bases spanning the gap. CDR3 in DNA: TGTGCCAGCAGCTCCAGGGGTTCCGAGCAGTACTTC. Amino acids: CASSSRGSEQYF.

The rearrangement uses TRBV4-1 and TRBJ2-1; possible D gene TRBD2, 5 bases. The CDR3 loop spans 15 amino acids. V was trimmed by 3 bases and J by 0 bases, leaving 9 bases between them. Germline CDR1 MGHRA, CDR2 YSYEKL. The CDR3 region is CASSHSGNSYNEQFF. The CDR3, as DNA: TGCGCCAGCAGCCACTCGGGGAACTCCTACAATGAGCAGTTCTTC.

The V gene is TRBV9, the J gene TRBJ2-7; 9 bases align to TRBD2. Germline lookup yields CDR1 SGDLS and CDR2 YYNGEE. The CDR3 is 16 residues long. The ends lost 2 bases at V and 7 bases at J; junction bases unmatched: 13. CDR3 in DNA: TGTGCCAGCAGCGTTAACCCCCGCGGGAGGGCCGAGGAGCAGTACTTC. Its protein product is CASSVNPRGRAEEQYF.

CDR3 region: CASSLAPPRPSYEQYF. The DNA of the CDR3 is TGTGCCAGCAGCTTAGCGCCCCCACGGCCCTCCTACGAGCAGTACTTC. The J gene is TRBJ2-7, the V gene TRBV7-9; D remains unclear. V lost 0 bases to trimming and J lost 0 bases, with 12 bases between them. Germline assignment: CDR1 SEHNR and CDR2 FQNEAQ (reference sequence). This CDR3 has 16 amino acids.

J is TRBJ1-1 and V is TRBV27; weak D call: TRBD1 (6 bases). The length of the CDR3 is 15 residues. Trimming stripped 7 bases from V and 6 bases from J, with 21 bases between. The V gene's germline CDR1 is MNHEY and CDR2 SMNVEV (reference sequence). DNA for the CDR3: TGTGCCAGCATCGAAAGGAAGGGGGGACACCCTGAAGCTTTCTTT. Protein sequence: CASIERKGGHPEAFF.

The chain uses TRBV9 and TRBJ2-3, with a weak D call TRBD1 (6 bases). V was trimmed by 0 bases and J by 10 bases, leaving 18 bases between them. The CDR3 loop spans 15 amino acids. CDR1 and CDR2 (germline): SGDLS, YYNGEE. CDR3 protein: CASSVEPSQGMAQYF. DNA for the CDR3: TGTGCCAGCAGCGTAGAACCTTCTCAGGGGATGGCGCAGTATTTT.

This chain links TRBV28 with TRBJ1-1; D unclear. Trimming shortened V by 2 bases and J by 0 bases, and 10 bases separated the two germline ends. Germline V CDR1 and CDR2: MDHEN, SYDVKM. The CDR3 contains 15 residues. The CDR3 DNA reads TGTGCCAGCAGTTTAATAGAGGAAATGAACACTGAAGCTTTCTTT. This sequence encodes CASSLIEEMNTEAFF.

The gene calls are TRBV9 and TRBJ1-3; D unresolved. This CDR3 comprises 14 residues. CDR1 and CDR2 from the germline V gene are SGDLS and YYNGEE. V was clipped by 0 bases and J by 0 bases, with 4 bases between them. The CDR3, as DNA: TGTGCCAGCAGCGTAGAGAACTCTGGAAACACCATATATTTT. This translates into CASSVENSGNTIYF.